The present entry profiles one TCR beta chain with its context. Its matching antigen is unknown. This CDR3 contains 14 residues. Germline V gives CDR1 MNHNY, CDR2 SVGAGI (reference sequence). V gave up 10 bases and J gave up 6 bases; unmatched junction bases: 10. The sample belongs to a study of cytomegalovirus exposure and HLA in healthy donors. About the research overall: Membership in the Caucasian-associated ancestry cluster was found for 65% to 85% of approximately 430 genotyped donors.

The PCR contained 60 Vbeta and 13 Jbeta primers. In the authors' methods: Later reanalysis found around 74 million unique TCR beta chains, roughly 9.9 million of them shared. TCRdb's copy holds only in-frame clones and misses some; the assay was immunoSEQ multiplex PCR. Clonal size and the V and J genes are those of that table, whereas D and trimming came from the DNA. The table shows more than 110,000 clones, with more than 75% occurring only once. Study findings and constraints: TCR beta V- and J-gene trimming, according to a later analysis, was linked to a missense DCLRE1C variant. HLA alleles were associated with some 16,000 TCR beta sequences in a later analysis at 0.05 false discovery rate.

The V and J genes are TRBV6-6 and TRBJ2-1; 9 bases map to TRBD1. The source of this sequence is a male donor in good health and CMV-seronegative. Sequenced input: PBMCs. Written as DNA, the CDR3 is TGTGCCACCCAACCGGGACAGGGTCGCAATGAGCAGTTCTTC. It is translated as CATQPGQGRNEQFF.